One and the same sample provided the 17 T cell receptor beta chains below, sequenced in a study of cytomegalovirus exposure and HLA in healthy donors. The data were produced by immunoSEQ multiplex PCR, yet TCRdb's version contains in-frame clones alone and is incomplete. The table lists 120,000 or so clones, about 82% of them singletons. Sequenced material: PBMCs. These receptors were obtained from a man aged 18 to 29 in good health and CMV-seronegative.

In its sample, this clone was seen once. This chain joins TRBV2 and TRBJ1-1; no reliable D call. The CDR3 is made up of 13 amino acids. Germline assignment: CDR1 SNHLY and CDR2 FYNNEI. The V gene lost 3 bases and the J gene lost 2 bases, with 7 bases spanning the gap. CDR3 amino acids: CASSEGLNTEAFF. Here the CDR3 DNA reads TGTGCCAGCAGTGAGGGCCTCAACACTGAAGCTTTCTTT.

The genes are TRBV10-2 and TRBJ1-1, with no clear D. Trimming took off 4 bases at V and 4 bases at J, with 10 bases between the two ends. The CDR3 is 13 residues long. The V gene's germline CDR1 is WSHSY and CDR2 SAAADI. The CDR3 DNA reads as TGCGCCAGCAGTGGCGGGCGCGGCACTGAAGCTTTCTTT. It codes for CASSGGRGTEAFF.

The CDR3 DNA follows: TGTGCCAGCAATAGGGGGGGTGGTAATCAGCCCCAGCATTTT. This encodes CASNRGGGNQPQHF. The chain uses TRBV9 and TRBJ1-5, with D maybe TRBD1 (6 bases). Trimming shortened V by 6 bases and J by 4 bases, and 14 bases separated the two germline ends. The germline gives CDR1 SGDLS, CDR2 YYNGEE. The CDR3 length is 14 residues.

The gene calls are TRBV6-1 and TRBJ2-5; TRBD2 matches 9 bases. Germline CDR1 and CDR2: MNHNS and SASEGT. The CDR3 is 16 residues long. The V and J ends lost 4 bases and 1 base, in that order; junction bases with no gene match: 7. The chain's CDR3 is CASSVLAGSTQETQYF. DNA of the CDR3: TGTGCCAGCAGTGTCCTAGCGGGGAGTACCCAAGAGACCCAGTACTTC.

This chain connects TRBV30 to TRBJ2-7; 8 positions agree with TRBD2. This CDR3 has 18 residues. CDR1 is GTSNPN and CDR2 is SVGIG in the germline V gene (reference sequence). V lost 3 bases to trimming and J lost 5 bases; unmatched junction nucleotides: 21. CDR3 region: CAWRPPWGSGIPGHEQYF. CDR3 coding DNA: TGTGCCTGGAGGCCTCCATGGGGTAGCGGGATCCCGGGCCACGAGCAGTACTTC.

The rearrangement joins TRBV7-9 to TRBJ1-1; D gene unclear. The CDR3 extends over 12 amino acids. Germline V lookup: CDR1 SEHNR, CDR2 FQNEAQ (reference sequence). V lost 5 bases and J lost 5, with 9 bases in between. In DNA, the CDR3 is TGTGCCAGCAGCCTCGGGAAAACTGAAGCTTTCTTT. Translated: CASSLGKTEAFF. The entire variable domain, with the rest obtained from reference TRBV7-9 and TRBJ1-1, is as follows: DTGVSQNPRHKITKRGQNVTFRCDPISEHNRLYWYRQTLGQGPEFLTYFQNEAQLEKSRLLSDRFSAERPKGSFSTLEIQRTEQGDSAMYLCASSLGKTEAFFGQGTRLTVV.

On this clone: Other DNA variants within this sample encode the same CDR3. This CDR3 is CASSGQGVGGYTF. The DNA of the CDR3 is TGTGCCAGCAGTGGCCAGGGGGTGGGGGGCTACACCTTC. The V call is TRBV25-1, the J call TRBJ1-2; 7 nucleotides agree with TRBD1. The length of the CDR3 is 13 residues. Germline trimming cut 4 bases from V and 8 bases from J; bases unmatched to any gene: 7. Per germline, CDR1 MGHDK and CDR2 SYGVNS.

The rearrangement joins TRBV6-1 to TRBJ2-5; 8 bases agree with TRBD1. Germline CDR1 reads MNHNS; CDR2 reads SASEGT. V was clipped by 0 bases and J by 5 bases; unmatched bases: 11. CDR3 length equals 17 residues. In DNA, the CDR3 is TGTGCCAGCAGTGAAGCCTGGAGACAGGGGTACGGGGAGACCCAGTACTTC. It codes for CASSEAWRQGYGETQYF.

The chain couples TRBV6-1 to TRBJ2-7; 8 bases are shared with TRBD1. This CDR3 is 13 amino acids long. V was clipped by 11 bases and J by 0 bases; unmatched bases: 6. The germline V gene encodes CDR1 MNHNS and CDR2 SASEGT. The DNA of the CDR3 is TGTGCCGCCAAACAGGGGGTCTCCTACGAGCAGTACTTC. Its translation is CAAKQGVSYEQYF.

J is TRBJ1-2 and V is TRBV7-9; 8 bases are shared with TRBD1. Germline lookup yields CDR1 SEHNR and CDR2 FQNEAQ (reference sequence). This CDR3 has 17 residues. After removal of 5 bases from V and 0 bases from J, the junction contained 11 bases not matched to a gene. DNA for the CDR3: TGTGCCAGCAGCCCGGGGGGACAGGAACTAACTAACTATGGCTACACCTTC. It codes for CASSPGGQELTNYGYTF.

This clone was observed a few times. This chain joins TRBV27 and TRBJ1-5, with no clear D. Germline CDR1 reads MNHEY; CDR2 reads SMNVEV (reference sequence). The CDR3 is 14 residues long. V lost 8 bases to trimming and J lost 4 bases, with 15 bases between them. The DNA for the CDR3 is TGTGCCAGCCGCCCAGGTATACCTAATCAGCCCCAGCATTTT. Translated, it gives CASRPGIPNQPQHF.

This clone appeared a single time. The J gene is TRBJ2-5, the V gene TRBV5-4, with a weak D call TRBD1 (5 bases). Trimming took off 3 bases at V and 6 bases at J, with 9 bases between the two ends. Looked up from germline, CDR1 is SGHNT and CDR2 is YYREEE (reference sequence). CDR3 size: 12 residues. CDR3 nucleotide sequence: TGTGCCAGCAGCTCGGACACCCAGACCCAGTACTTC. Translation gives CASSSDTQTQYF. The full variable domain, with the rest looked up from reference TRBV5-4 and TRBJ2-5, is ETGVTQSPTHLIKTRGQQVTLRCSSQSGHNTVSWYQQALGQGPQFIFQYYREEENGRGNFPPRFSGLQFPNYSSELNVNALELDDSALYLCASSSDTQTQYFGPGTRLLVL.

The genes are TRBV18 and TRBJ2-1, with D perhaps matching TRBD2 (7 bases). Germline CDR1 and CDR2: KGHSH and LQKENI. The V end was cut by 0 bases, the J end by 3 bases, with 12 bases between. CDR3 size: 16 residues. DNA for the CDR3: TGTGCCAGCTCACCACCGGTGGGGGGGCTCTACAATGAGCAGTTCTTC. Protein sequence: CASSPPVGGLYNEQFF.

This chain's CDR3 is CASSRPSGVGGNTIYF. The CDR3, as DNA: TGTGCCAGCAGCCGACCCTCAGGGGTGGGGGGAAACACCATATATTTT. The gene calls are TRBV9 and TRBJ1-3; D is possibly TRBD1 (6 bases). CDR3 length: 16 residues. Trimming removed 4 bases from V and 4 bases from J, with 18 bases in between. Germline values: CDR1 SGDLS, CDR2 YYNGEE.

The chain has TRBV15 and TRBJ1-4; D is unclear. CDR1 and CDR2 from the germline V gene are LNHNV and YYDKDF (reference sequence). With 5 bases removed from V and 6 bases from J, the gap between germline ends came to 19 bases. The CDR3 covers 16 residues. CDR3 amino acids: CATSEPPGKSHEKLFF. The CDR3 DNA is TGTGCCACCAGCGAACCACCGGGAAAGAGTCATGAAAAACTGTTTTTT.

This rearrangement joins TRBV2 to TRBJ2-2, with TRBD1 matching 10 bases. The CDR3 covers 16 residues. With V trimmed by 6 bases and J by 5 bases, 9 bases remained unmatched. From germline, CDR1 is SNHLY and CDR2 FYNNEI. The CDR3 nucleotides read TGTGCCAGCAGGGCGCTGACAGGGGGCGCGACCGGGGAGCTGTTTTTT. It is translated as CASRALTGGATGELFF.

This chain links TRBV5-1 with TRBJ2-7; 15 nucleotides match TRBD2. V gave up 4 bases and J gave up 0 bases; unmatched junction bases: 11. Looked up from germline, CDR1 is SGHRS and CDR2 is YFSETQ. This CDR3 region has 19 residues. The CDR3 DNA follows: TGCGCCAGCAGCGCGTCACCGGGACTAGCGGGGGGAGGCTCCTACGAGCAGTACTTC. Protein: CASSASPGLAGGGSYEQYF.